The clone carrying this T cell receptor beta chain was observed at least ten times. Its target is not known. The data belong to a study of neurological immune-mediated disorders. General study findings and limits: HTLV-1-associated myelopathy showed the most TCR clonal expansion; multiple sclerosis the least, below healthy controls.

TCRdb recomputed calls from the 5' RACE reads with MiXCR, one row per CDR3 protein. This sample carries more than 75,000 distinct CDR3 sequences, 4.5% to 6.5% of them seen once, and the ten largest clones take 2.2%. Trimming removed 7 bases at V and 4 bases at J, with 10 bases between. Germline lookup yields CDR1 SGHRS and CDR2 YFSETQ. The CDR3 consists of 12 residues. The sample was PBMCs. The chain couples TRBV5-1 to TRBJ2-3; a possible D gene is TRBD1 (5 bases). The source is a woman aged 25-40 years with multiple sclerosis. The CDR3 reads CASGARADTQYF. As DNA, the CDR3 is TGCGCCAGCGGGGCTAGGGCAGATACGCAGTATTTT. The full variable domain, in which reference TRBV5-1 and TRBJ2-3 provide the parts outside the CDR3, is KAGVTQTPRYLIKTRGQQVTLSCSPISGHRSVSWYQQTPGQGLQFLFEYFSETQRNKGNFPGRFSGRQFSNSRSEMNVSTLELGDSALYLCASGARADTQYFGPGTRLTVL.